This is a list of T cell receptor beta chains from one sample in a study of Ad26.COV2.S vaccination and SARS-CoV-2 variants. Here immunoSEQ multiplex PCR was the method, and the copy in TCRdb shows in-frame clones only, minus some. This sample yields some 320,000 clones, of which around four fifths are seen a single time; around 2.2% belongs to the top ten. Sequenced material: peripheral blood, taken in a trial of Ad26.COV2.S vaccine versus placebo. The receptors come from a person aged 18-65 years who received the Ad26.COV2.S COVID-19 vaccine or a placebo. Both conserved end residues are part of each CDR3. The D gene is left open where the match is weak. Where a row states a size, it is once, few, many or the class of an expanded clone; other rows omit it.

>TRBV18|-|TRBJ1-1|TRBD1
CASSPGTGGAGGTEAFF
TGTGCCAGCTCACCGGGGACAGGGGGCGCGGGCGGCACTGAAGCTTTCTTT
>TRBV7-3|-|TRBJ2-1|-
CASSNRQYNEQFF
TGTGCCAGCAGCAATCGACAGTACAATGAGCAGTTCTTC
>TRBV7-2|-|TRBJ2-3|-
CASSLAVASDTQYF
TGTGCCAGCAGCTTAGCGGTAGCTTCAGATACGCAGTATTTT
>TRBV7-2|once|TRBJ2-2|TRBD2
CASSTMGGTTGELFF
TGTGCCAGCAGCACGATGGGGGGGACCACCGGGGAGCTGTTTTTT
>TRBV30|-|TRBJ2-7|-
CAGVGPSSYEQYF
TGTGCCGGGGTGGGCCCCAGCTCCTACGAGCAGTACTTC
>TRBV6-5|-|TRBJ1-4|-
CASWGGALEKLFF
TGTGCCAGCTGGGGGGGTGCACTGGAAAAACTGTTTTTT
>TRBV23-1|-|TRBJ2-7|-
CASSQSRGTEQYF
TGCGCCAGCAGTCAATCGCGAGGGACCGAGCAGTACTTC
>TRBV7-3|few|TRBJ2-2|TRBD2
CASSPAGGGTGELFF
TGTGCCAGCAGCCCAGCGGGGGGCGGCACCGGGGAGCTGTTTTTT
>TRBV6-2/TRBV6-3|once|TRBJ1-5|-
CASSSSRNQPQHF
TGTGCCAGCAGTTCTTCTCGCAATCAGCCCCAGCATTTT
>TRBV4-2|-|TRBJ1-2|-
CASSQDYYGYTF
TGTGCCAGCAGCCAGGACTACTATGGCTACACCTTC
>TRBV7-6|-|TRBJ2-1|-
CASSLGGASYNEQFF
TGTGCCAGCAGCTTAGGGGGGGCTTCCTACAATGAGCAGTTCTTC
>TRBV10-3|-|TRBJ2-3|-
CAISAPGRRGQADTQYF
TGTGCCATCAGTGCCCCGGGTAGGCGGGGGCAGGCAGATACGCAGTATTTT
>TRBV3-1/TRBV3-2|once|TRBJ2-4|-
CASSQTRGGAGIQYF
TGTGCCAGCAGCCAAACGAGGGGCGGCGCGGGCATTCAGTACTTC
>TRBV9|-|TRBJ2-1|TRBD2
CASSVAASGGNDNEQFF
TGTGCCAGCAGCGTAGCGGCTAGCGGGGGGAACGACAATGAGCAGTTCTTC
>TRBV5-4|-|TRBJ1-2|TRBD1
CASSPSGTVNYGYTF
TGTGCCAGCAGCCCCTCCGGGACAGTGAACTATGGCTACACCTTC
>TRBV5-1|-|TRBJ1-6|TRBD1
CASSLEGGNSPLHF
TGCGCCAGCAGCTTGGAAGGGGGCAATTCACCCCTCCACTTT
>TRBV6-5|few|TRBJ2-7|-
CASSRVGGLPYEQYF
TGTGCCAGCAGCCGCGTCGGCGGACTGCCCTACGAGCAGTACTTC
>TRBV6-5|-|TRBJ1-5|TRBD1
CASSIGQGRGQPQHF
TGTGCCAGCAGCATAGGACAGGGTAGAGGACAGCCCCAGCATTTT
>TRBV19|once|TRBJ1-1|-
CASNRWDQKVTEAFF
TGTGCCAGTAACCGATGGGACCAGAAGGTAACTGAAGCTTTCTTT
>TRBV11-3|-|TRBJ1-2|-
CASSSRRLFRYTF
TGTGCCAGCAGCTCACGGAGGCTTTTTCGCTACACCTTC
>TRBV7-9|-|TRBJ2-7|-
CASSRAADIASYEQYF
TGTGCCAGCAGCCGAGCGGCTGACATCGCCTCCTACGAGCAGTACTTC
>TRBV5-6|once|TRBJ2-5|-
CASSRMGVRAQETQYF
TGTGCCAGCAGCCGGATGGGGGTGAGGGCCCAAGAGACCCAGTACTTC
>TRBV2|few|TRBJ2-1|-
CASRARLIRGNEQFF
TGTGCCAGCAGGGCCCGACTCATTCGGGGGAATGAGCAGTTCTTC
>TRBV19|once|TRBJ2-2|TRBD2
CASSKAAGRTGELFF
TGTGCCAGTAGTAAAGCAGCGGGACGAACCGGGGAGCTGTTTTTT
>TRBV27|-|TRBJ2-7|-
CASSLSGGSYEQYF
TGTGCCAGCAGTTTATCGGGGGGCTCCTACGAGCAGTACTTC
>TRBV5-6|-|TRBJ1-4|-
CASSLDRMNEKLFF
TGTGCCAGCAGCTTGGACAGGATGAATGAAAAACTGTTTTTT
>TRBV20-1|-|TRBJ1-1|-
CSASWNTEAFF
TGCAGTGCTAGTTGGAACACTGAAGCTTTCTTT
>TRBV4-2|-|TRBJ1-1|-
CASSQEVTAQNTEAFF
TGTGCCAGCAGCCAAGAAGTTACAGCGCAGAACACTGAAGCTTTCTTT
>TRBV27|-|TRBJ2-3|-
CASSLSTGAPADTQYF
TGTGCCAGCAGTTTATCGACGGGGGCGCCGGCAGATACGCAGTATTTT
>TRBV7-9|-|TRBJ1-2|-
CASSTTSGFLYGYTF
TGTGCCAGCAGCACGACCTCAGGGTTCCTCTATGGCTACACCTTC
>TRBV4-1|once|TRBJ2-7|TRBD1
CASSQETGPSSYEQYF
TGCGCCAGCAGCCAAGAGACAGGGCCGAGCTCCTACGAGCAGTACTTC
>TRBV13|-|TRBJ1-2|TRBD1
CASSPRTGTNYGYTF
TGTGCCAGCAGCCCTAGGACAGGGACTAACTATGGCTACACCTTC
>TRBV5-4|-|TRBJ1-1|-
CASSLARAAENTEAFF
TGTGCCAGCAGCTTGGCCAGGGCAGCAGAGAACACTGAAGCTTTCTTT
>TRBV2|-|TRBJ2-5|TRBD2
CARRVVAGEETQYF
TGTGCCCGACGAGTGGTAGCGGGAGAAGAGACCCAGTACTTC
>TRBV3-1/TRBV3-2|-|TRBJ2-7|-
CASSQAARSYEQYF
TGTGCCAGCAGCCAGGCCGCTAGATCCTACGAGCAGTACTTC
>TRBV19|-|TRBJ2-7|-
CASTARQGAGEQYF
TGTGCCAGTACCGCTAGACAGGGAGCGGGCGAGCAGTACTTC
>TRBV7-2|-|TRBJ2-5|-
CASSLLFQETQYF
TGTGCCAGCAGCTTACTCTTCCAAGAGACCCAGTACTTC
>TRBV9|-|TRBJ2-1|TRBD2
CASSPGTSVHEQFF
TGTGCCAGCAGTCCCGGGACTAGCGTCCATGAGCAGTTCTTC
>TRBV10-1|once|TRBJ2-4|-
CASSPRREAKNIQYF
TGCGCCAGCAGTCCCAGGAGGGAAGCCAAAAACATTCAGTACTTC
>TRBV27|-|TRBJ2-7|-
CASSPNGIGAYEQYF
TGTGCCAGCAGTCCGAATGGTATAGGGGCCTACGAGCAGTACTTC
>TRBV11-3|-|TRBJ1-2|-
CASSHRDYGYTF
TGTGCCAGCAGCCACAGGGACTATGGCTACACCTTC
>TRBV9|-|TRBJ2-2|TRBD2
CASSRPLTGGNTGELFF
TGTGCCAGCAGCAGACCTTTAACGGGGGGGAACACCGGGGAGCTGTTTTTT
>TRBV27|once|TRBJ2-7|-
CASRPQPKGRYEQYF
TGTGCCAGCAGGCCTCAACCAAAGGGGAGGTACGAGCAGTACTTC
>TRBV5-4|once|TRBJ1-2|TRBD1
CASSLTGGSLMDGYTF
TGTGCCAGCAGTCTGACAGGGGGCAGTTTGATGGATGGCTACACCTTC
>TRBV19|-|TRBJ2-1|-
CASNQQGDNEQFF
TGTGCCAGTAACCAACAGGGTGACAATGAGCAGTTCTTC
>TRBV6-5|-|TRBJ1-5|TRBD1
CASSRDRPSNQPQHF
TGTGCCAGCAGCCGGGACAGGCCCAGCAATCAGCCCCAGCATTTT
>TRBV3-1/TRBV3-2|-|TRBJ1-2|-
CASSPEGRSFYGYTF
TGTGCCAGCAGCCCAGAAGGGAGGAGTTTCTATGGCTACACCTTC
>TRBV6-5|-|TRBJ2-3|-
CASSYPPDTQYF
TGTGCCAGCAGTTACCCTCCAGATACGCAGTATTTT
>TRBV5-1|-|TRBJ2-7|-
CASSPETGFPYEQYF
TGCGCCAGCAGCCCCGAGACAGGTTTTCCCTACGAGCAGTACTTC
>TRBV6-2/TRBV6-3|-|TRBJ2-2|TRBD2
CASSYAGLRTGELFF
TGTGCCAGCAGTTACGCGGGACTACGCACCGGGGAGCTGTTTTTT
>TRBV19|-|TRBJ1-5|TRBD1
CASSPSPRGQNQPQHF
TGTGCCAGTAGTCCCTCCCCCAGGGGGCAAAATCAGCCCCAGCATTTT
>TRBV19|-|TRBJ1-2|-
CASSQDIANYGYTF
TGTGCCAGTAGCCAGGACATAGCTAACTATGGCTACACCTTC
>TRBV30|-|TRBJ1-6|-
CAWTGVKAYNSPLHF
TGTGCCTGGACTGGCGTCAAGGCTTATAATTCACCCCTCCACTTT